The 10 T cell receptor beta chains below were found in one sample sequenced in a study of blood T cells in healthy people across ages. It was with a sample-barcoded 5' primer and a J-beta primer mix that a second PCR of roughly 7 to 12 cycles was run. TCRdb re-called the 5' RACE reads with MiXCR, one entry per CDR3 protein. In the table there are approximately 690,000 distinct CDR3 sequences, 40% to 45% of which are singletons. Material for sequencing was blood. The source is a man older than 75 in good health.

This clonotype was detected many times. J is TRBJ1-5 and V is TRBV29-1, with D hard to call. Per the germline V gene, CDR1 is SQVTM and CDR2 is ANQGSEA. This CDR3 is built from 11 residues. The germline V and J ends were trimmed by 5 bases and 0 bases, with 2 bases remaining between them. The CDR3 loop reads CSVTSNQPQHF. DNA for the CDR3: TGCAGCGTTACTAGCAATCAGCCCCAGCATTTT.

This clonotype occurred once. This chain connects TRBV4-2 to TRBJ2-1; D is possibly TRBD2 (6 bases). V lost 0 bases to trimming and J lost 15 bases, with 15 bases between them. The V gene's germline CDR1 is LGHNA and CDR2 YNFKEQ. The CDR3 is 13 residues long. The chain's CDR3 is CASSQELGTGSFF. The DNA for the CDR3 is TGTGCCAGCAGCCAAGAATTGGGGACTGGCTCGTTCTTC.

This clonotype was recorded a few times. The rearrangement uses TRBV28 and TRBJ2-5; TRBD1 matches at 8 bases. Germline-derived CDR1 and CDR2 are MDHEN and SYDVKM. CDR3 size: 15 residues. V was clipped by 1 base and J by 11 bases; unmatched bases: 12. This CDR3 is CASSLLRDRGQEQYF. In nucleotides, the CDR3 is TGTGCCAGCAGTTTATTGAGAGACAGGGGTCAAGAGCAGTACTTC. Full variable domain (outside the CDR3, taken from reference TRBV28 and TRBJ2-5): DVKVTQSSRYLVKRTGEKVFLECVQDMDHENMFWYRQDPGLGLRLIYFSYDVKMKEKGDIPEGYSVSREKKERFSLILESASTNQTSMYLCASSLLRDRGQEQYFGPGTRLLVL.

This clonotype has a handful of counts. The chain couples TRBV20-1 to TRBJ2-4; possibly TRBD2 for D (6 bases). V lost 3 bases, J lost 9 bases, and 15 bases lay in between. Germline V gene lookup returns CDR1 DFQATT and CDR2 SNEGSKA (reference sequence). The CDR3 runs 13 residues. The CDR3 loop reads CSAREEGIGIQYF. CDR3 DNA sequence: TGCAGTGCTAGGGAGGAGGGAATCGGCATTCAGTACTTC.

The chain is built from TRBV9 and TRBJ2-3; tentative D call: TRBD1 (5 bases). This CDR3 has 15 residues. Trimming cost V 1 base and J 1 base, with 10 bases left between them. CDR1 is SGDLS and CDR2 is YYNGEE in the germline V gene. For the CDR3, the DNA is TGTGCCAGCAGCGTAAGCCCACAGGGCACAGATACGCAGTATTTT. This translates into CASSVSPQGTDTQYF.

The V and J genes are TRBV6-2 or TRBV6-3 and TRBJ2-5; 7 bases map to TRBD2. V dropped 6 bases and J dropped 1; count of bases not matched to a gene: 11. The CDR3 spans 16 residues. Looked up from germline, CDR1 is MNHEY and CDR2 is SVGEGT. The CDR3 bases are TGTGCCAGCAGCACCCGGGGGGTCGGGTCCCAAGAGACCCAGTACTTC. Residues: CASSTRGVGSQETQYF.

The chain has TRBV7-6 and TRBJ2-7, with 10 bases fitting TRBD2. The junction had 3 bases not matched to a gene; V was cut back by 4 bases and J by 3 bases. Germline V CDR1 and CDR2: SGHVS, FNYEAQ. CDR3 length equals 14 residues. CDR3 protein: CASSCSSGSYEQYF. The CDR3 DNA is TGTGCCAGCAGCTGTTCTAGCGGGAGCTACGAGCAGTACTTC.

V usage is TRBV4-3 and J usage is TRBJ2-5; 10 nucleotides line up with TRBD2. V gave up 5 bases and J gave up 5 bases; unmatched junction bases: 14. CDR1 and CDR2 (germline): LGHNA, YSLEER. The CDR3 contains 17 residues. CDR3 DNA: TGCGCCAGCAGCTCACACTACACCGGGACTAGCGAGGAGACCCAGTACTTC. Translating it yields CASSSHYTGTSEETQYF.

The chain combines TRBV7-9 with TRBJ1-6; D perhaps matches TRBD1 (5 bases). CDR3 size: 13 residues. Trimming cost V 5 bases and J 8 bases, with 10 bases left between them. Germline loops: CDR1 SEHNR, CDR2 FQNEAQ (reference sequence). The CDR3 nucleotides read TGTGCCAGCAGCGGCGCAGGGTATTCACCCCTCCACTTT. This sequence encodes CASSGAGYSPLHF.

This clonotype was counted between two and nine times. The rearrangement joins TRBV7-9 to TRBJ2-3, with D tentatively TRBD1 (6 bases). The length of the CDR3 is 14 residues. The V and J ends lost 1 base and 3 bases respectively, with 8 bases between them. The germline V gene encodes CDR1 SEHNR and CDR2 FQNEAQ (reference sequence). For the CDR3, the DNA is TGTGCCAGCAGCTTAGGGGGGCAGACAGATACGCAGTATTTT. Translating gives CASSLGGQTDTQYF. Using reference TRBV7-9 and TRBJ2-3 for the parts outside the CDR3, the full variable domain is DTGVSQNPRHKITKRGQNVTFRCDPISEHNRLYWYRQTLGQGPEFLTYFQNEAQLEKSRLLSDRFSAERPKGSFSTLEIQRTEQGDSAMYLCASSLGGQTDTQYFGPGTRLTVL.